The following is a T cell receptor beta chain sequence with its context. The antigen is unknown. Both 60 Vbeta primers and 13 Jbeta primers went into the PCR. TCRdb keeps only in-frame clones here, not all; method: immunoSEQ multiplex PCR. The sample has roughly 150,000 clones, more than 70% seen once; the top ten hold approximately 11%. This CDR3 is built from 19 residues. Germline V CDR1 and CDR2: SGHDN, FVKESK. With 0 bases clipped from V and 5 bases from J, the junction kept 8 bases outside the gene matches. These data are taken from a study of cytomegalovirus exposure and HLA in healthy donors. Study findings and constraints: A later analysis reportedly identified an Asian-associated ancestry cluster as carrying fewer N-insertions than the roughly 600-donor mean. At a 0.05 false discovery rate, a later analysis found approximately 17,000 TCR beta sequences to be associated with HLA alleles.

The chain joins TRBV14 to TRBJ2-2, with TRBD2 matching 14 bases. The source is a man aged 18 to 30 in good health and CMV-seropositive. Sample: PBMCs. DNA of the CDR3: TGTGCCAGCAGCCAAGATAGGGGGACTAGCGGGAGATCGACCGGGGAGCTGTTTTTT. It yields the protein CASSQDRGTSGRSTGELFF. The variable domain in full, with the rest retrieved from reference TRBV14 and TRBJ2-2, is EAGVTQFPSHSVIEKGQTVTLRCDPISGHDNLYWYRRVMGKEIKFLLHFVKESKQDESGMPNNRFLAERTGGTYSTLKVQPAELEDSGVYFCASSQDRGTSGRSTGELFFGEGSRLTVL.